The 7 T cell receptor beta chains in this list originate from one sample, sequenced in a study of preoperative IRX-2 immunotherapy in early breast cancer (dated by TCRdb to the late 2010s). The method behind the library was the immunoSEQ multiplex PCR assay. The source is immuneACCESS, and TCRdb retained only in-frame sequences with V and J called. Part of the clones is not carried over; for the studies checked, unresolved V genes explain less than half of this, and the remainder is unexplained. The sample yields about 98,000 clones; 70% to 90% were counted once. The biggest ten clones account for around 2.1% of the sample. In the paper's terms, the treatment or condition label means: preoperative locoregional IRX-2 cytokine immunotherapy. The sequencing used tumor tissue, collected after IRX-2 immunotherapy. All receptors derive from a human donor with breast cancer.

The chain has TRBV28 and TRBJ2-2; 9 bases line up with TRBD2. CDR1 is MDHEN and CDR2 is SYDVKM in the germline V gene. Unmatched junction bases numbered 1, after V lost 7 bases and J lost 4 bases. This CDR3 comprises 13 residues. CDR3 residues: CASKLAGTGELFF. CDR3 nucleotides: TGTGCCAGCAAACTAGCGGGCACCGGGGAGCTGTTTTTT.

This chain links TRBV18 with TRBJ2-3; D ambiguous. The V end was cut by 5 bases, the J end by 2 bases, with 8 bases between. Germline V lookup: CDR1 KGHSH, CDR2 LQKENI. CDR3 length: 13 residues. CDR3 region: CASSGGSTDTQYF. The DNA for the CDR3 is TGTGCCAGCTCAGGCGGCTCCACAGATACGCAGTATTTT.

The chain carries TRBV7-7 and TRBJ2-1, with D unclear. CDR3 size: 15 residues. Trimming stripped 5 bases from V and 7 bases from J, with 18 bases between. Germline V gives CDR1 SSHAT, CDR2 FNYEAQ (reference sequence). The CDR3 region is CASSQGPHRPNEQFF. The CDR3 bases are TGTGCCAGCAGCCAAGGACCCCATCGGCCGAATGAGCAGTTCTTC.

CDR3 nucleotides: TGTGCCAGCAGCCAAGACAGGGGAGTTGGCTACACCTTC. The encoded protein is CASSQDRGVGYTF. The chain has TRBV14 and TRBJ1-2, with D maybe TRBD1 (6 bases). CDR3 length: 13 amino acids. The germline CDR1 and CDR2 sequences are SGHDN and FVKESK. V was shortened by 0 bases and J by 7 bases, with 9 bases between the two germline ends.

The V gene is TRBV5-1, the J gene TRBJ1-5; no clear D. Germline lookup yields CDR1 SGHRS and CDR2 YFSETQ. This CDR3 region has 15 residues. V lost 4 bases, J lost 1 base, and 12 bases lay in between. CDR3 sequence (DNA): TGCGCCAGCAGCGAGGGTTTAAAGAGCAATCAGCCCCAGCATTTT. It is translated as CASSEGLKSNQPQHF.

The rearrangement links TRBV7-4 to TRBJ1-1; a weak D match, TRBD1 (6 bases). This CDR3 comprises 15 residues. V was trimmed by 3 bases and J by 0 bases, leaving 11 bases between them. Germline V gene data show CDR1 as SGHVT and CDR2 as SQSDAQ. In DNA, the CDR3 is TGTGCCAGCAGCTTGGGGGCATCTCTGAACACTGAAGCTTTCTTT. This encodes CASSLGASLNTEAFF.

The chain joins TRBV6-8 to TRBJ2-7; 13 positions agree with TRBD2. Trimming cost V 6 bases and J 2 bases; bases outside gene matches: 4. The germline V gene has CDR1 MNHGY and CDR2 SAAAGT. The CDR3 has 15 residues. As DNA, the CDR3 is TGTGCCAGCAGAGGACTAGCGGGGGCCGCCTACGAGCAGTACTTC. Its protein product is CASRGLAGAAYEQYF.